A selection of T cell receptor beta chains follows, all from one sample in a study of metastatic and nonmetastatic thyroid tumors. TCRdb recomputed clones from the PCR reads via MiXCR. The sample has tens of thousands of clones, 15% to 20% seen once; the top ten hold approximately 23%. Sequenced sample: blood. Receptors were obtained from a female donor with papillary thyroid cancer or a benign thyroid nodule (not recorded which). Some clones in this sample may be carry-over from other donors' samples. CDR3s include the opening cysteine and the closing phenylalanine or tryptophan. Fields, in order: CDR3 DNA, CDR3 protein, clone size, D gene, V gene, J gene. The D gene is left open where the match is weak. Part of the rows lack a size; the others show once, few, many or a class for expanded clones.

TGTGCCAGTAGTGTTGGGGGACGGAATTCACCCCTCCACTTT	CASSVGGRNSPLHF	many	.	TRBV19	TRBJ1-6
TGTGCCACCTATGGGGGGCCCAATGAGCAGTTCTTC	CATYGGPNEQFF	many	.	TRBV24-1	TRBJ2-1
TGTGCCGGGGGAACGGGAGTGCTCACCGGGGAGCTGTTTTTT	CAGGTGVLTGELFF	many	.	TRBV6-1	TRBJ2-2
TGCGCCAGCAGTGTGATTCGTGACACCGGGGAGCTGTTTTTT	CASSVIRDTGELFF	many	.	TRBV10-1	TRBJ2-2
TGTGCCAGCAGTCAACAGGGGGCGGGGGGCTACACCTTC	CASSQQGAGGYTF	.	TRBD1	TRBV12-3/TRBV12-4	TRBJ1-2
TGTGCCAGCAGGGAGGGGGTCCAAACCTACGAGCAGTACTTC	CASREGVQTYEQYF	.	.	TRBV6-1	TRBJ2-7
TGTTTCACCGCCCCAACCGGGACAGGGGCCTACGAGCAGTACTTC	CFTAPTGTGAYEQYF	few	TRBD1	TRBV19	TRBJ2-7
TGTGCCAGCAGCTTTTTGGGGGACGAGCAGTACTTC	CASSFLGDEQYF	.	.	TRBV6-2/TRBV6-3	TRBJ2-7
TGTGCCAGCAGCCTTCTTCGGTCTGGGGCCAACGTCCTGACTTTC	CASSLLRSGANVLTF	.	.	TRBV12-3/TRBV12-4	TRBJ2-6
TGTTCCGTTTCCCGACTAGCGGGAGTCTGGACCGGGGAGCTGTTTTTT	CSVSRLAGVWTGELFF	few	TRBD2	TRBV28	TRBJ2-2
TGTGCCAGTAGTCTAGGCCGGGACAGGGGTCGGGTTGATGGCTACACCTTC	CASSLGRDRGRVDGYTF	many	TRBD1	TRBV19	TRBJ1-2
TGTGCCAGCACCTTTAGCGGGTTCAGCTCCTACAGTGAGCAGTTCTTC	CASTFSGFSSYSEQFF	few	TRBD2	TRBV5-6	TRBJ2-1
TGTGCCAGCAGTAACACCGGGACAGGCAAAAATGAGCAGTTCTTC	CASSNTGTGKNEQFF	.	TRBD1	TRBV7-8	TRBJ2-1
TGTGCCAGCAGAAGGACAGTCCTTGTCCCCAAAAACATGAACACTGAAGCTTTCTTT	CASRRTVLVPKNMNTEAFF	.	.	TRBV6-1	TRBJ1-1
TGTGCCAGCAGTTACGTCCTAATGCCTCTTTACGAGCAGTACTTC	CASSYVLMPLYEQYF	many	.	TRBV6-5	TRBJ2-7
TGTGCCATCACTGAGGACACGAACACCGGGGAGCTGTTTTTT	CAITEDTNTGELFF	many	.	TRBV10-3	TRBJ2-2
TGTGCCAGCAGCGACGGGATGGCTGATTCACCCCTCCACTTT	CASSDGMADSPLHF	few	.	TRBV28	TRBJ1-6
TGTGCCTGGAGTGGGCAGGGTAATTCACCCCTCCACTTT	CAWSGQGNSPLHF	few	.	TRBV30	TRBJ1-6
TGTGCCAGTAGTATAGCTATTGGGCTCCTCCAGGGGGGCGAGCAGTACTTC	CASSIAIGLLQGGEQYF	many	.	TRBV19	TRBJ2-7
TGTGCCAGCACCACAGGGGGACTAGTGGGCGGGGAGCTGTTTTTT	CASTTGGLVGGELFF	medium-sized	.	TRBV6-1	TRBJ2-2
TGTGCCAGCAGCCAAGAAGGGACGTCCGAGCAGTACTTC	CASSQEGTSEQYF	many	.	TRBV4-2	TRBJ2-7
TGTGCCTGGAGTGGGACTAGCGGGAGGGCTTACGAGCAGTACTTC	CAWSGTSGRAYEQYF	many	TRBD2	TRBV30	TRBJ2-7
TGTGCCAGCAGCATCGGGGGTCTCGGCGAGCAGTACTTC	CASSIGGLGEQYF	.	.	TRBV7-3	TRBJ2-7
TGTGCCAGCAGGTCTCATAGGGGTTGGGATGAAAAACTGGTTTTT	CASRSHRGWDEKLVF	few	.	TRBV12-3/TRBV12-4	TRBJ1-4
TGTGCCAGCAGTGAAGCTACTTCCAATCAGCCCCAGCATTTT	CASSEATSNQPQHF	many	.	TRBV2	TRBJ1-5
TGTGCCAGCAGCACATTTACAGGGGGCCGCGTCGGCGAGCAGTACTTC	CASSTFTGGRVGEQYF	.	TRBD1	TRBV28	TRBJ2-7
TGTGCCAGCAGCTTACGGTCCGGGGAGCTGTTTTTT	CASSLRSGELFF	few	.	TRBV7-8	TRBJ2-2
TGCGCCAGCAGCTTGGACAGGGAAAACTATGGCTACACCTTC	CASSLDRENYGYTF	few	.	TRBV5-1	TRBJ1-2
TGTGCCAGCAGTGGTGGAATTAATTCACCCCTCCACTTT	CASSGGINSPLHF	many	.	TRBV12-3/TRBV12-4	TRBJ1-6
TGTGCCAGCAGTGAAGATGGTGGCTCCGGGGAGCTGTTTTTT	CASSEDGGSGELFF	few	.	TRBV6-1	TRBJ2-2
TGCAGTGCCACGAGGGGGAGTGGGAATGAGCAGTTCTTC	CSATRGSGNEQFF	.	.	TRBV20-1	TRBJ2-1
TGTGCCATAGGCTCAGGCGGATACGAGCAGTACTTC	CAIGSGGYEQYF	medium-sized	.	TRBV12-3/TRBV12-4	TRBJ2-7
TGCAGTGTTAGAGATATCAACTACTCTGGAAACACCATATATTTT	CSVRDINYSGNTIYF	.	.	TRBV20-1	TRBJ1-3
TGTGCCAGCAGTTTTAGGGGGGCGACCACTGAAGCTTTCTTT	CASSFRGATTEAFF	few	.	TRBV12-3/TRBV12-4	TRBJ1-1